One sample yielded the 27 T cell receptor beta chains listed below, sequenced in a study of blood T cell repertoires in COVID-19. Profiled with immunoSEQ multiplex PCR; TCRdb holds only in-frame clones, not every one. The sample has approximately 270,000 clones; 85% to 90% are singletons. Sequencing was performed on PBMCs or T cells enriched from blood (not recorded which). Receptors originate from a man aged 35 to 55 who had recovered from COVID-19.

The chain links TRBV19 to TRBJ2-3, with 7 bases fitting TRBD1. The CDR3 loop spans 16 amino acids. Per the germline V gene, CDR1 is LNHDA and CDR2 is SQIVND (reference sequence). V lost 4 bases and J lost 9; bases outside the gene matches: 16. DNA for the CDR3: TGTGCCAGTAGTAGTCGGGACAGTTTAGCAAGTGGGACGCAGTATTTT. This encodes CASSSRDSLASGTQYF.

This chain connects TRBV4-2 to TRBJ1-3; perhaps TRBD1 as D (6 bases). Germline V gene sequence: CDR1 LGHNA, CDR2 YNFKEQ. The CDR3 length is 17 residues. Trimming left V 0 bases short and J 0 bases short, with 12 bases between. For the CDR3, the DNA is TGTGCCAGCAGCCAAGATCACGGGACACTCTCTGGAAACACCATATATTTT. Protein: CASSQDHGTLSGNTIYF.

This clone was seen a handful of times. The V call is TRBV5-1, the J call TRBJ1-2; D possibly corresponds to TRBD1 (5 bases). Trimming took 2 bases from V and 3 from J, leaving 14 bases between them. CDR1 is SGHRS and CDR2 is YFSETQ in the germline V gene. The CDR3 length is 15 residues. CDR3 region: CASSFTGGFDYGYTF. The CDR3 bases are TGCGCCAGCAGCTTCACGGGGGGGTTTGACTATGGCTACACCTTC.

J is TRBJ2-7 and V is TRBV20-1; D is possibly TRBD2 (6 bases). V lost 4 bases to trimming and J lost 3 bases, with 7 bases between them. The CDR3 is 11 amino acids. Per germline, CDR1 DFQATT and CDR2 SNEGSKA (reference sequence). The CDR3 coding sequence is TGCAGTGCTATGGGAGGCTACGAGCAGTACTTC. Its translation: CSAMGGYEQYF.

The rearrangement links TRBV7-9 to TRBJ2-3, with 8 positions matching TRBD2. The V segment lost 5 bases and the J segment 4 bases; nucleotides outside the gene matches: 5. The CDR3 consists of 14 residues. The germline V gene has CDR1 SEHNR and CDR2 FQNEAQ (reference sequence). CDR3 sequence: CASSPVRGADTQYF. CDR3 bases: TGTGCCAGCAGCCCAGTGCGGGGGGCAGATACGCAGTATTTT.

The gene calls are TRBV5-5 and TRBJ2-5; no reliable D call. The CDR3 is made up of 13 amino acids. The V gene's germline CDR1 is SGHKS and CDR2 YYEKEE (reference sequence). The V end was cut by 4 bases, the J end by 5 bases, with 12 bases between. DNA for the CDR3: TGTGCCAGCAGCCGCGCCCTGTCGGAGACCCAGTACTTC. It translates to CASSRALSETQYF.

The chain's CDR3 is CASSLVTGEKLFF. The CDR3 DNA reads as TGTGCCAGCAGCTTAGTAACAGGGGAAAAACTGTTTTTT. The chain uses TRBV7-9 and TRBJ1-4, with a weak D call TRBD1 (6 bases). The germline V gene has CDR1 SEHNR and CDR2 FQNEAQ (reference sequence). Trimming left V 1 base short and J 8 bases short, with 8 bases between. The CDR3 has 13 residues.

The rearrangement uses TRBV5-4 and TRBJ2-7; D might be TRBD2 (5 bases). Germline CDR1 and CDR2: SGHNT and YYREEE (reference sequence). The CDR3 loop spans 15 amino acids. Trimming took off 0 bases at V and 2 bases at J, with 12 bases between the two ends. The CDR3 loop reads CASSLAGNGAYEQYF. The CDR3 DNA is TGTGCCAGCAGCTTGGCCGGGAATGGAGCCTACGAGCAGTACTTC. Looking up the rest from reference TRBV5-4 and TRBJ2-7 gives the full variable domain: ETGVTQSPTHLIKTRGQQVTLRCSSQSGHNTVSWYQQALGQGPQFIFQYYREEENGRGNFPPRFSGLQFPNYSSELNVNALELDDSALYLCASSLAGNGAYEQYFGPGTRLTVT.

The chain combines TRBV20-1 with TRBJ2-3; D might be TRBD1 (6 bases). CDR1 is DFQATT and CDR2 is SNEGSKA in the germline V gene (reference sequence). Trimming stripped 3 bases from V and 2 bases from J, with 9 bases between. The CDR3 covers 13 residues. CDR3 in DNA: TGCAGTGCTAGTACAGGGATCACAGATACGCAGTATTTT. Amino acids: CSASTGITDTQYF.

The J gene is TRBJ1-1, the V gene TRBV10-3; maybe TRBD1 (5 bases). The ends were cut back, 6 bases at V and 5 bases at J, with 10 bases in the middle. The length of the CDR3 is 12 residues. The germline CDR1 and CDR2 sequences are ENHRY and SYGVKD. CDR3 DNA sequence: TGTGCCATCAGAGGACCAGGGACTGAAGCTTTCTTT. Protein sequence: CAIRGPGTEAFF.

The chain employs TRBV3-1 (or the pseudogene TRBV3-2) and TRBJ1-3; possible D gene TRBD1, 5 bases. Trimming left V 4 bases short and J 2 bases short, with 9 bases between. Germline CDR1 is LGHDT and CDR2 is YNNKEL (reference sequence). The CDR3 consists of 14 residues. CDR3 DNA: TGTGCCAGCAGCCTGGGACTCACTGGAAACACCATATATTTT. Protein sequence: CASSLGLTGNTIYF.

The chain couples TRBV7-2 to TRBJ2-1; 12 nucleotides line up with TRBD1. The CDR3 covers 16 residues. V was pared by 0 bases and J by 7 bases, with 4 bases of the junction left unmatched. CDR1 is SGHTA, CDR2 FQGNSA, per germline. The CDR3 DNA is TGTGCCAGCAGCTTAGCCCGGGACAGGGGGCTTAATGAGCAGTTCTTC. Residues: CASSLARDRGLNEQFF.

This chain joins TRBV5-5 and TRBJ2-6, with 9 bases aligning to TRBD1. J lost 3 bases, V lost 4 bases, and 11 bases had no gene match. CDR1 SGHKS and CDR2 YYEKEE come from the germline V gene (reference sequence). This CDR3 has 18 residues. The CDR3 sequence: CASSLRTGEINGANVLTF. The CDR3 bases are TGTGCCAGCAGCCTGAGGACAGGGGAGATTAATGGGGCCAACGTCCTGACTTTC.

The rearrangement links TRBV14 to TRBJ1-3; D not certain. Per germline, CDR1 SGHDN and CDR2 FVKESK. Trimming cost V 5 bases and J 0 bases, with 14 bases left between them. The CDR3 runs 16 residues. CDR3: CASSSRHYGSGNTIYF. For the CDR3, the DNA is TGTGCCAGCAGCTCTCGTCATTACGGCTCTGGAAACACCATATATTTT.

This clone is a singleton in its sample. The rearrangement uses TRBV3-1 (or the pseudogene TRBV3-2) and TRBJ2-5; D unresolved. V lost 2 bases and J lost 5, with 12 bases in between. The CDR3 has 14 amino acids. The germline V gene has CDR1 LGHDT and CDR2 YNNKEL (reference sequence). The chain's CDR3 is CASSQFRFLETQYF. The CDR3, as DNA: TGTGCCAGCAGCCAATTTCGTTTTCTGGAGACCCAGTACTTC.

The V and J genes are TRBV28 and TRBJ1-2; 9 bases line up with TRBD1. The CDR3 spans 16 residues. V lost 2 bases to trimming and J lost 8 bases; unmatched junction nucleotides: 12. Per the germline V gene, CDR1 is MDHEN and CDR2 is SYDVKM. The CDR3 nucleotides are TGTGCCAGCAGTTTAGAGGCCGGGACAGGGAGGCGCGGCTACACCTTC. It translates to CASSLEAGTGRRGYTF.

This clone appeared once. The CDR3 DNA is TGTGCCTGGACGGGGGGCGCTTGGGATGGCTACACCTTC. This sequence encodes CAWTGGAWDGYTF. The chain is built from TRBV30 and TRBJ1-2; D may be TRBD1 (6 bases). Germline V gene lookup returns CDR1 GTSNPN and CDR2 SVGIG (reference sequence). The CDR3 is made up of 13 amino acids. V was cut by 4 bases and J by 6 bases, with 15 bases left in between. Complete variable domain (other parts from reference TRBV30 and TRBJ1-2): SQTIHQWPATLVQPVGSPLSLECTVEGTSNPNLYWYRQAAGRGLQLLFYSVGIGQISSEVPQNLSASRPQDRQFILSSKKLLLSDSGFYLCAWTGGAWDGYTFGSGTRLTVV.

This clone has a single count. The chain couples TRBV6-5 to TRBJ2-3; no clear D. The CDR3 is made up of 15 amino acids. Per the germline V gene, CDR1 is MNHEY and CDR2 is SVGAGI. V was trimmed by 0 bases and J by 4 bases, leaving 11 bases between them. The CDR3 region has the DNA TGTGCCAGCAGTTACTCATCAGTCGATGCAGATACGCAGTATTTT. Its translation: CASSYSSVDADTQYF.

The gene calls are TRBV5-1 and TRBJ1-5, with D unclear. Germline loops: CDR1 SGHRS, CDR2 YFSETQ. The V end lost 2 bases, the J end lost 4 bases, and 7 bases lay between the germline ends. The CDR3 covers 13 residues. The chain's CDR3 is CASSFDGNQPQHF. The DNA for the CDR3 is TGCGCCAGCAGCTTCGACGGGAATCAGCCCCAGCATTTT.

The J gene is TRBJ2-1, the V gene TRBV9; perhaps TRBD2 as D (6 bases). Germline assignment: CDR1 SGDLS and CDR2 YYNGEE. The length of the CDR3 is 16 residues. V gave up 4 bases and J gave up 6 bases, with 20 bases separating them. The CDR3 loop reads CASSPWRRGAGNEQFF. The CDR3 DNA sequence: TGTGCCAGCAGCCCCTGGCGTCGCGGGGCCGGCAATGAGCAGTTCTTC. Full variable domain (remainder filled in from reference TRBV9 and TRBJ2-1): DSGVTQTPKHLITATGQRVTLRCSPRSGDLSVYWYQQSLDQGLQFLIQYYNGEERAKGNILERFSAQQFPDLHSELNLSSLELGDSALYFCASSPWRRGAGNEQFFGPGTRLTVL.

The chain joins TRBV5-4 to TRBJ2-1; 10 bases align to TRBD2. The CDR3 has 15 amino acids. From germline, CDR1 is SGHNT and CDR2 YYREEE (reference sequence). After removal of 4 bases from V and 9 bases from J, the junction contained 10 bases not matched to a gene. The CDR3 coding sequence is TGTGCCAGCAGCATGTCCGGGACTAGCGTAGTTGAGCAGTTCTTC. As protein: CASSMSGTSVVEQFF. Together with reference TRBV5-4 and TRBJ2-1, the CDR3 gives the full variable domain: ETGVTQSPTHLIKTRGQQVTLRCSSQSGHNTVSWYQQALGQGPQFIFQYYREEENGRGNFPPRFSGLQFPNYSSELNVNALELDDSALYLCASSMSGTSVVEQFFGPGTRLTVL.

J is TRBJ2-7 and V is TRBV28; possible D gene TRBD2, 5 bases. Germline loops: CDR1 MDHEN, CDR2 SYDVKM. V was trimmed by 6 bases and J by 0 bases, leaving 12 bases between them. The CDR3 totals 14 residues. The CDR3 region is CASSPAGVSYEQYF. For the CDR3, the DNA is TGTGCCAGCAGCCCGGCCGGGGTCTCCTACGAGCAGTACTTC.

V usage is TRBV7-9 and J usage is TRBJ2-7; 7 bases map to TRBD2. The CDR3 totals 13 residues. The trim removed 5 bases at V and 3 bases at J, leaving 4 bases unmatched. Germline CDR1 and CDR2: SEHNR and FQNEAQ (reference sequence). CDR3: CASSGGSYYEQYF. The DNA of the CDR3 is TGTGCCAGCAGCGGCGGGAGTTACTACGAGCAGTACTTC.

V usage is TRBV6-5 and J usage is TRBJ1-1; a weak D match, TRBD1 (5 bases). This CDR3 comprises 14 residues. Trimming pared 7 bases from V and 1 base from J, leaving 13 bases between. Looked up from germline, CDR1 is MNHEY and CDR2 is SVGAGI. The CDR3 coding sequence is TGTGCCAGCAAAACAGACAGAGGGAACACTGAAGCTTTCTTT. Protein: CASKTDRGNTEAFF.

The chain combines TRBV4-3 with TRBJ2-7; 11 bases map to TRBD2. The J segment lost 3 bases and the V segment lost 0 bases, leaving 7 bases of the junction unmatched. Germline V CDR1 and CDR2: LGHNA, YSLEER. CDR3 length equals 17 residues. As DNA, the CDR3 is TGCGCCAGCAGCCAAGATGCTTTAGCGGGGGGGGGCTACGAGCAGTACTTC. Translated, it gives CASSQDALAGGGYEQYF.

V is TRBV23-1 and J is TRBJ2-2; D ambiguous. TRBV23-1 is filed as an ORF, its function uncertain. Trimming took 0 bases from V and 6 from J, leaving 20 bases between them. CDR3 length equals 18 residues. The CDR3 nucleotides read TGCGCCAGCAGTCAATCGTCCCTATGCTTGGGCGCTTCCGGGGAGCTGTTTTTT. Translation: CASSQSSLCLGASGELFF.

The chain has TRBV7-8 and TRBJ2-5, with D tentatively TRBD1 (5 bases). The CDR3 covers 11 residues. Trimming stripped 5 bases from V and 5 bases from J, with 6 bases between. Germline values: CDR1 SGHVS, CDR2 FQNEAQ. The CDR3 nucleotides read TGTGCCAGCAGCCCAGGGGAGACCCAGTACTTC. Translation: CASSPGETQYF.